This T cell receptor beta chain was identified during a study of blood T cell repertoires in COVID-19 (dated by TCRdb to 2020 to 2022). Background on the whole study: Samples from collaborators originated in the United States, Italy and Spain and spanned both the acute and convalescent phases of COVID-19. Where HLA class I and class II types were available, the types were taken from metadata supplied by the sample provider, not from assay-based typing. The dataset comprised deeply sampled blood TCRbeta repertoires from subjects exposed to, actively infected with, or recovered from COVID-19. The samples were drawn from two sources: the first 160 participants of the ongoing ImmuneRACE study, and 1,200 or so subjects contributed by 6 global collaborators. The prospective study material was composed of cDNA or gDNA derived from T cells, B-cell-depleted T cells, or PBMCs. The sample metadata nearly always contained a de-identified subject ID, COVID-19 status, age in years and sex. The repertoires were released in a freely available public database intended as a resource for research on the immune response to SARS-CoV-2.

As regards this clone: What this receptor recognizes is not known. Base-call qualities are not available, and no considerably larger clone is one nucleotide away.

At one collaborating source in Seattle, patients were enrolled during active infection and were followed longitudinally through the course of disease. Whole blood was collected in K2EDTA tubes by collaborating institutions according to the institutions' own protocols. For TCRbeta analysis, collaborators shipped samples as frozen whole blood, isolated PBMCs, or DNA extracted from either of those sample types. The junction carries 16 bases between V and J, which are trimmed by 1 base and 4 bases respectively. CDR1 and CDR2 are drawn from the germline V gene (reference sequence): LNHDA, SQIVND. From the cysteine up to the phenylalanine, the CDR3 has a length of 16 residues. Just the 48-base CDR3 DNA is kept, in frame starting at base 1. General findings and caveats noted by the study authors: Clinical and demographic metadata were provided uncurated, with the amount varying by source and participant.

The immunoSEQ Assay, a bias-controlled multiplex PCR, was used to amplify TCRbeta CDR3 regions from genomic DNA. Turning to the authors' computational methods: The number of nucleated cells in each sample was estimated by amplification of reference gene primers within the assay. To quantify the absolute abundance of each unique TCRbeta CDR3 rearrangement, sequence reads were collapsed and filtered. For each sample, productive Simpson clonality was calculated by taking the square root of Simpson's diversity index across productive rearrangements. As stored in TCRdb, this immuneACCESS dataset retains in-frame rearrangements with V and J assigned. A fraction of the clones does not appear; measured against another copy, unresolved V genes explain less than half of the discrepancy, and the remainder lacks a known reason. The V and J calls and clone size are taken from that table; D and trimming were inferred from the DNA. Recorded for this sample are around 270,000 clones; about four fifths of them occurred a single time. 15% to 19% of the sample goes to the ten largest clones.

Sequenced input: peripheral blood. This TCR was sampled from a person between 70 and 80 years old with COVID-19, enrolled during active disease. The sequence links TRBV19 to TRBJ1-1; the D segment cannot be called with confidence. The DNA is TGTGCCAGTAGTATAGGAGGGCCAGGACCTATCACTGAAGCTTTCTTT. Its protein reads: CASSIGGPGPITEAFF.